This TCR beta chain appears in the sequencing data of a study of monozygotic twins with inflammatory bowel disease. UMIs that had a 6-nucleotide sample barcode were put in using template switching. TCRdb reprocessed the 5' RACE reads, keeping one entry per CDR3 protein, no DNA. The sample table includes some 300,000 distinct CDR3 sequences. CDR1 and CDR2 (germline): LNHDA, SQIVND (reference sequence). This CDR3 is built from 13 residues. The chain recombines TRBV19 with TRBJ1-4. The sample was blood. The clonotype comes from a human donor with ulcerative colitis or Crohn's disease, or a healthy co-twin of an affected twin (not recorded which). The CDR3 region is CASSGSRNEKLFF.